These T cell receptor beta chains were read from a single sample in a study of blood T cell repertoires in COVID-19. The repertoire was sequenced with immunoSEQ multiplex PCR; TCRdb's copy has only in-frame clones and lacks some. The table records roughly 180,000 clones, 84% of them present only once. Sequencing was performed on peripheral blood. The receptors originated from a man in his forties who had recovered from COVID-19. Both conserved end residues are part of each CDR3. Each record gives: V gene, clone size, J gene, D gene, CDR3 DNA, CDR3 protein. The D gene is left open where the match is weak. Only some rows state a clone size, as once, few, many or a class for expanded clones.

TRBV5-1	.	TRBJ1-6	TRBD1	TGCGCCAGCAGCACGGGACAGGGGGTAATTCAGCGGTCCCTCCACTTT	CASSTGQGVIQRSLHF
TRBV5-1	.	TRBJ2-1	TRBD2	TGCGCCAGCAGGGTGAGCGGGAGGGCTAATGAGCAGTTCTTC	CASRVSGRANEQFF
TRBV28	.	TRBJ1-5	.	TGTGCCAGCAGACAAGGGGGTATTGACCGGGATCAGCCCCAGCATTTT	CASRQGGIDRDQPQHF
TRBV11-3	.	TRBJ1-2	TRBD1	TGTGCCAGCAGCCAAGACAGGGTGGGGGGCTACACCTTC	CASSQDRVGGYTF
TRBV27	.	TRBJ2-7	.	TGTGCCAGCAGGGTAGCTGCTTCCTACGAGCAGTACTTC	CASRVAASYEQYF
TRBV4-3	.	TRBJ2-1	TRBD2	TGCGCCAGCAGCCTAGGACTAGCCTCCTACAATGAGCAGTTCTTC	CASSLGLASYNEQFF
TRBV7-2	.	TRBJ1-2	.	TGTGCCAGCAGCGAAAGACCAGGATATGGCTACACCTTC	CASSERPGYGYTF
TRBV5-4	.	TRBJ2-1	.	TGTGCCAGCAGCGCGGCCCGGCGGAATGAGCAGTTCTTC	CASSAARRNEQFF
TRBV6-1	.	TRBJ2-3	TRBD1	TGTGCCAGCAGTGAAGGGGGACAGGGGACAGATACGCAGTATTTT	CASSEGGQGTDTQYF
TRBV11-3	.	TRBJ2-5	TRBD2	TGTGCCAGCAGCTTACGGGGGGGTCGGGAGACCCAGTACTTC	CASSLRGGRETQYF
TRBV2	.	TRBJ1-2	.	TGTGCCAGCTACGGTGGCTACACCTTC	CASYGGYTF
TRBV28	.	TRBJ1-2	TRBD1	TGTGCCAGCAGCCTGACAGGGTCTCAGGGCTACACCTTC	CASSLTGSQGYTF
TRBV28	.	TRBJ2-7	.	TGTGCCAGCAGAGGTACCGGGACATTAGCCTACGAGCAGTACTTC	CASRGTGTLAYEQYF
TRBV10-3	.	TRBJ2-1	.	TGTGCCATCAGTGAAGGGGGGGGCACTTCCAATGAGCAGTTCTTC	CAISEGGGTSNEQFF
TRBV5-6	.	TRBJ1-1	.	TGTGCCAGCAGCTTCACCGGTACTGGAGGGACTGAAGCTTTCTTT	CASSFTGTGGTEAFF
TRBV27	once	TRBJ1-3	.	TGTGCCAGCAGTCGGAGCGATACTCCTGGAAACACCATATATTTT	CASSRSDTPGNTIYF
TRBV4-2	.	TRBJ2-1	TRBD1	TGTGCCAGCAGCGAATACAGGGGGAAGGACAATGAGCAGTTCTTC	CASSEYRGKDNEQFF
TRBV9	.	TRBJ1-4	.	TGTGCCAGCAGCCCCCGAGTCGAAACTAATGAAAAACTGTTTTTT	CASSPRVETNEKLFF
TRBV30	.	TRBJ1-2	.	TGTGCCTGGAGTGTGAGCCATAACTATGGCTACACCTTC	CAWSVSHNYGYTF
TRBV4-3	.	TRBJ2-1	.	TGCGCCAGCAGCCGTGAGGCAACGAGCTCCTACAATGAGCAGTTCTTC	CASSREATSSYNEQFF
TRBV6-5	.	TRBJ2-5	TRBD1	TGTGCCAGCAGTCAATTGGGACAGGACCAGGAGACCCAGTACTTC	CASSQLGQDQETQYF
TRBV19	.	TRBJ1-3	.	TGTGCCAGTAAGTGGACAGCTTACTCTGGAAACACCATATATTTT	CASKWTAYSGNTIYF
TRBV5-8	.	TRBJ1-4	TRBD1	TGTGCCAGCAGGTTGGGACAGCTTAATGAAAAACTGTTTTTT	CASRLGQLNEKLFF
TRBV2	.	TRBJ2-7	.	TGTGCCAGCCACTGGCGGGACTCCTACGAGCAGTACTTC	CASHWRDSYEQYF